The entry below describes one T cell receptor beta chain. Its antigen is not known. Total RNA was isolated from whole blood without T cell sorting. Incorporation of UMIs carrying a 6-nucleotide sample barcode was performed by template switching. TCRdb reprocessed the 5' RACE reads and keeps a single row for each CDR3 protein, giving no DNA. The listing contains over 350,000 distinct CDR3 sequences. The sample belongs to a study of monozygotic twins with inflammatory bowel disease. Overall study findings and caveats: Evidence did not back any single strong signal or clonotype linked to IBD. Against healthy co-twins, IBD patients had lower TCRbeta diversity (measured by inverse Simpson).

Looked up from germline, CDR1 is MNHEY and CDR2 is SVGEGT. The CDR3 totals 17 residues. The sequence came from a human donor with ulcerative colitis or Crohn's disease, or a healthy co-twin of an affected twin (not recorded which). The chain carries TRBV6-2 or TRBV6-3 and TRBJ2-2; TCRdb selects TRBD2, and the lack of DNA leaves this call unchecked. The sample consisted of blood. CDR3: CASSYPWPARDTGELFF.